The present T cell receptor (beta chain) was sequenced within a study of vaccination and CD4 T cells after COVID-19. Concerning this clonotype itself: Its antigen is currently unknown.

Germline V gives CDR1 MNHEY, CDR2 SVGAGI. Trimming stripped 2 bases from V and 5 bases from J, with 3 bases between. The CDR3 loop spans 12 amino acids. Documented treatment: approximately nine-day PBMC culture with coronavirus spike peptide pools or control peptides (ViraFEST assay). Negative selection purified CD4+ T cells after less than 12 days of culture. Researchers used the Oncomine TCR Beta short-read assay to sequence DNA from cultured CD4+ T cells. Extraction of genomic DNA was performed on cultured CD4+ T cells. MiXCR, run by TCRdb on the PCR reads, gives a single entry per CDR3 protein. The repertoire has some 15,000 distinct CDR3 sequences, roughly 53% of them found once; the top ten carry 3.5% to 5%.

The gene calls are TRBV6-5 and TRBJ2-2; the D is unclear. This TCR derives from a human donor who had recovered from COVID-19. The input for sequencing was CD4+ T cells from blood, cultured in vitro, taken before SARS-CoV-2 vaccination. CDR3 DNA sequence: TGTGCCAGCAGTTACGGGACCGGGGAGCTGTTTTTT. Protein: CASSYGTGELFF.